These 27 T cell receptor beta chains were sequenced from one sample in a study of OX40 agonist ivuxolimab in advanced cancers. Sequenced by immunoSEQ multiplex PCR; TCRdb stores in-frame clones only, minus some. This repertoire shows about 94,000 clones, 90% to 95% found once; its top ten account for over 0.8%. The input for sequencing was CD4+ or CD8+ T cells sorted from blood, taken in a trial of the OX40 agonist ivuxolimab. These TCRs come from an adult with an advanced solid tumor such as melanoma, head and neck, liver or kidney cancer.

V and J are TRBV5-8 and TRBJ2-4; D perhaps matches TRBD2 (6 bases). The CDR3 contains 15 residues. Trimming left V 4 bases short and J 6 bases short, with 17 bases between. The germline gives CDR1 SGHTS, CDR2 YDEGEE. The chain's CDR3 is CASSGGGGAGNIQYF. CDR3 in DNA: TGTGCCAGCAGCGGGGGTGGAGGGGCCGGAAACATTCAGTACTTC.

The chain is built from TRBV13 and TRBJ2-7; D is unclear. From germline, CDR1 is PRHDT and CDR2 FYEKMQ (reference sequence). The V and J ends lost 0 bases and 0 bases respectively, with 9 bases between them. This CDR3 has 15 residues. CDR3 protein: CASSLGHRSSYEQYF. The CDR3 nucleotides read TGTGCCAGCAGCTTAGGGCACCGAAGCTCCTACGAGCAGTACTTC. The whole variable domain, remainder taken from reference TRBV13 and TRBJ2-7, is AAGVIQSPRHLIKEKRETATLKCYPIPRHDTVYWYQQGPGQDPQFLISFYEKMQSDKGSIPDRFSAQQFSDYHSELNMSSLELGDSALYFCASSLGHRSSYEQYFGPGTRLTVT.

The J gene is TRBJ2-7, the V gene TRBV27, with a weak D call TRBD1 (6 bases). Per the germline V gene, CDR1 is MNHEY and CDR2 is SMNVEV (reference sequence). The CDR3 contains 14 residues. Deletions cut 4 bases from V and 11 bases from J, with 21 bases between. Written as DNA, the CDR3 is TGTGCCAGCAGTTCCGCCTCACTGACAGGCCCCAAGTACTTC. It codes for CASSSASLTGPKYF.

The V and J genes are TRBV11-2 and TRBJ1-1, with D unclear. Trimming left V 7 bases short and J 0 bases short, with 9 bases between. The CDR3 consists of 13 residues. Germline CDR1 reads SGHAT; CDR2 reads FQNNGV. The CDR3 DNA sequence: TGTGCCAGCACCCGACGGATGAACACTGAAGCTTTCTTT. It yields the protein CASTRRMNTEAFF.

J is TRBJ2-1 and V is TRBV7-3; D may correspond to TRBD1 or TRBD2 (5 bases each). Looked up from germline, CDR1 is SGHTA and CDR2 is FQGTGA. The germline V and J ends were trimmed by 0 bases and 2 bases, with 8 bases remaining between them. The CDR3 runs 15 residues. The DNA for the CDR3 is TGTGCCAGCAGCTTAACTGGGGGACCCTACAATGAGCAGTTCTTC. Translated: CASSLTGGPYNEQFF.

The gene calls are TRBV19 and TRBJ2-1; D possibly corresponds to TRBD2 (5 bases). Germline CDR1 and CDR2: LNHDA and SQIVND (reference sequence). Trimming shortened V by 8 bases and J by 2 bases, and 16 bases separated the two germline ends. The CDR3 contains 15 residues. The CDR3 loop reads CASRRGLRTYNEQFF. As DNA, the CDR3 is TGTGCCAGTCGCAGAGGACTTCGAACCTACAATGAGCAGTTCTTC.

This clone was seen only a few times. J is TRBJ1-5 and V is TRBV5-6; D is uncertain. This CDR3 has 12 amino acids. Germline V gene lookup returns CDR1 SGHDT and CDR2 YYEEEE. The V and J ends lost 0 bases and 7 bases respectively, with 5 bases between them. The CDR3 protein is CASSLVGQPQHF. The CDR3, as DNA: TGTGCCAGCAGCTTGGTGGGGCAGCCCCAGCATTTT.

The CDR3 sequence: CASSQVPPGQGMYGYTF. CDR3 nucleotide sequence: TGCGCCAGCAGCCAAGTTCCGCCGGGACAGGGGATGTATGGCTACACCTTC. The chain couples TRBV4-3 to TRBJ1-2, with 10 nucleotides matching TRBD1. CDR1 is LGHNA and CDR2 is YSLEER in the germline V gene. The CDR3 has 17 residues. V shed 1 base, J shed 5 bases, and the junction held 10 bases outside the gene matches.

This clone was recorded only once. V and J are TRBV19 and TRBJ1-2, with 7 bases that match TRBD1. The CDR3 is 13 amino acids. V shed 5 bases and J 4 bases; nucleotides not matched to a gene: 4. Germline assignment: CDR1 LNHDA and CDR2 SQIVND (reference sequence). CDR3 loop: CASSRDSSYGYTF. The CDR3 nucleotides read TGTGCCAGTAGTCGGGACAGCAGCTATGGCTACACCTTC.

In its sample, this clone was seen once. This sequence joins TRBV5-1 and TRBJ2-5; 7 bases map to TRBD1. CDR1 SGHRS and CDR2 YFSETQ come from the germline V gene. This CDR3 region has 14 residues. The V segment lost 0 bases and the J segment 5 bases; nucleotides outside the gene matches: 4. The CDR3 reads CASSLEGAVETQYF. CDR3 nucleotide sequence: TGCGCCAGCAGCTTGGAGGGGGCGGTGGAGACCCAGTACTTC.

The rearrangement links TRBV19 to TRBJ2-1, with 7 nucleotides matching TRBD2. Germline V gives CDR1 LNHDA, CDR2 SQIVND (reference sequence). J lost 3 bases, V lost 0 bases, and 2 bases had no gene match. The CDR3 has 15 amino acids. The CDR3 DNA is TGTGCCAGTAGTATAGAGGCGGGAGACTACAATGAGCAGTTCTTC. It encodes CASSIEAGDYNEQFF.

The chain has TRBV6-6 and TRBJ2-7, with 12 positions matching TRBD2. Looked up from germline, CDR1 is MNHNY and CDR2 is SVGAGI (reference sequence). V was clipped by 6 bases and J by 3 bases; unmatched bases: 3. This CDR3 is 14 amino acids long. CDR3 nucleotide sequence: TGTGCCAGCAGCCGGACTAGCGGGAACTACGAGCAGTACTTC. This translates into CASSRTSGNYEQYF.

The chain uses TRBV6-1 and TRBJ2-7; D remains unclear. CDR1 MNHNS and CDR2 SASEGT come from the germline V gene. With 5 bases removed from V and 0 bases from J, the gap between germline ends came to 11 bases. CDR3 length equals 14 residues. The CDR3 coding sequence is TGTGCCAGCAGTCTGTTTTTCGGCTCCTACGAGCAGTACTTC. Protein product: CASSLFFGSYEQYF.

V and J are TRBV27 and TRBJ1-4, with D maybe TRBD1 (5 bases). Germline-derived CDR1 and CDR2 are MNHEY and SMNVEV (reference sequence). CDR3 size: 18 residues. V was clipped by 4 bases and J by 10 bases, with 28 bases between them. The chain's CDR3 is CASSSSAGRDFLVGKLFF. The CDR3 nucleotides are TGTGCCAGCAGTTCATCAGCGGGACGGGACTTTCTTGTGGGAAAACTGTTTTTT. Full variable domain (outside the CDR3, taken from reference TRBV27 and TRBJ1-4): EAQVTQNPRYLITVTGKKLTVTCSQNMNHEYMSWYRQDPGLGLRQIYYSMNVEVTDKGDVPEGYKVSRKEKRNFPLILESPSPNQTSLYFCASSSSAGRDFLVGKLFFGSGTQLSVL.

The chain joins TRBV18 to TRBJ2-7; D is undetermined. Germline V gives CDR1 KGHSH, CDR2 LQKENI. V was clipped by 3 bases and J by 2 bases, with 11 bases between them. The CDR3 sequence is 14 residues long. As DNA, the CDR3 is TGTGCCAGCTCACCGACCGCGCAAACCTACGAGCAGTACTTC. Residues: CASSPTAQTYEQYF.

The gene calls are TRBV7-3 and TRBJ2-1, with D possibly matching TRBD2 (6 bases). This CDR3 comprises 19 residues. The germline CDR1 and CDR2 sequences are SGHTA and FQGTGA. The V and J ends lost 5 bases and 5 bases respectively, with 28 bases between them. The CDR3: CASSPTTSTSLEPHNEQFF. The DNA for the CDR3 is TGTGCCAGCAGCCCCACGACTTCGACTAGTTTGGAACCCCACAATGAGCAGTTCTTC.

The V gene is TRBV19, the J gene TRBJ2-3; 7 bases are shared with TRBD1. Trimming took 6 bases from V and 4 from J; bases not matched to a gene: 13. The length of the CDR3 is 16 residues. Germline V gene data show CDR1 as LNHDA and CDR2 as SQIVND (reference sequence). CDR3: CASSNLGQRVADTQYF. The CDR3 coding sequence is TGTGCCAGTAGCAACTTGGGACAGCGCGTCGCAGATACGCAGTATTTT.

This chain joins TRBV6-5 and TRBJ2-7; TRBD1 might be the D (6 bases). This CDR3 is 15 amino acids long. Germline V gives CDR1 MNHEY, CDR2 SVGAGI. Trimming shortened V by 2 bases and J by 2 bases, and 13 bases separated the two germline ends. CDR3 loop: CASSYTGNPTYEQYF. The CDR3 DNA follows: TGTGCCAGCAGTTACACAGGGAATCCAACCTACGAGCAGTACTTC.

The chain uses TRBV18 and TRBJ2-7, with D perhaps matching TRBD2 (5 bases). Germline V lookup: CDR1 KGHSH, CDR2 LQKENI. V was pared by 3 bases and J by 6 bases, with 15 bases between. The CDR3 extends over 14 amino acids. Here the CDR3 DNA reads TGTGCCAGCTCACCCTCGAGGGTGAGGACCGAGCAGTACTTC. It yields the protein CASSPSRVRTEQYF.

The rearrangement links TRBV13 to TRBJ1-1; the D is unclear. CDR3 length: 15 residues. V was trimmed by 2 bases and J by 0 bases, leaving 10 bases between them. Germline V CDR1 and CDR2: PRHDT, FYEKMQ (reference sequence). The CDR3 region is CASSLLEHMNTEAFF. The CDR3 DNA is TGTGCCAGCAGCTTATTAGAACACATGAACACTGAAGCTTTCTTT.

This chain connects TRBV28 to TRBJ2-3, with a weak D call TRBD2 (5 bases). This CDR3 contains 13 residues. Germline V lookup: CDR1 MDHEN, CDR2 SYDVKM. Trimming shortened V by 7 bases and J by 0 bases, and 8 bases separated the two germline ends. Here the CDR3 DNA reads TGTGCCAGCACCGAGGGAAGCACAGATACGCAGTATTTT. This codes for CASTEGSTDTQYF.

This clone was picked up one time. The chain uses TRBV19 and TRBJ1-5; D remains unclear. CDR1 and CDR2 (germline): LNHDA, SQIVND (reference sequence). The CDR3 has 15 amino acids. The germline V and J ends were trimmed by 5 bases and 0 bases, with 11 bases remaining between them. CDR3 residues: CASSPLGYSNQPQHF. The CDR3 region has the DNA TGTGCCAGTAGTCCGCTGGGGTATAGCAATCAGCCCCAGCATTTT.

The chain recombines TRBV19 with TRBJ1-5, with a weak D call TRBD1 (5 bases). The germline V gene has CDR1 LNHDA and CDR2 SQIVND (reference sequence). The CDR3 contains 17 residues. The ends were cut back, 3 bases at V and 0 bases at J, with 15 bases in the middle. The CDR3 is CASSITGGTYSNQPQHF. CDR3 bases: TGTGCCAGTAGTATTACAGGTGGGACCTATAGCAATCAGCCCCAGCATTTT.

This clone was detected only once. The CDR3 DNA reads as TGTGCCAGTAGTATACAGGGGGGCGATGAAAAACTGTTTTTT. Residues: CASSIQGGDEKLFF. V gene TRBV19 combines with J gene TRBJ1-4; 7 nucleotides match TRBD1. The V gene end was trimmed by 2 bases and the J gene end by 6 bases; junction bases not matched to a gene: 3. In germline, CDR1 is LNHDA, CDR2 SQIVND (reference sequence). The CDR3 contains 14 residues.

The chain couples TRBV5-1 to TRBJ2-7; TRBD1 might be the D (5 bases). The CDR3 totals 14 residues. Per the germline V gene, CDR1 is SGHRS and CDR2 is YFSETQ. Trimming stripped 4 bases from V and 4 bases from J, with 15 bases between. The CDR3 reads CASSTDRMVYEQYF. CDR3 DNA sequence: TGCGCCAGCAGCACCGACAGAATGGTTTACGAGCAGTACTTC. The entire variable domain, with the rest obtained from reference TRBV5-1 and TRBJ2-7, is as follows: KAGVTQTPRYLIKTRGQQVTLSCSPISGHRSVSWYQQTPGQGLQFLFEYFSETQRNKGNFPGRFSGRQFSNSRSEMNVSTLELGDSALYLCASSTDRMVYEQYFGPGTRLTVT.

The chain joins TRBV19 to TRBJ2-1; 15 bases are a match to TRBD2. The germline V gene has CDR1 LNHDA and CDR2 SQIVND (reference sequence). Trimming removed 5 bases from V and 3 bases from J; junction bases left unmatched: 8. CDR3 length equals 18 residues. In DNA form, the CDR3 reads TGTGCCAGTAGTCTGGGGACTAGCGGGAGGACCATCTACAATGAGCAGTTCTTC. Residues: CASSLGTSGRTIYNEQFF.

This rearrangement joins TRBV7-2 to TRBJ2-7; no firm D call. The CDR3 sequence is 12 residues long. Germline V gene lookup returns CDR1 SGHTA and CDR2 FQGNSA. V shed 5 bases and J shed 0 bases, with 5 bases lying between them. CDR3 amino acids: CASSPSSYEQYF. The DNA of the CDR3 is TGTGCCAGCAGCCCATCCTCCTACGAGCAGTACTTC.